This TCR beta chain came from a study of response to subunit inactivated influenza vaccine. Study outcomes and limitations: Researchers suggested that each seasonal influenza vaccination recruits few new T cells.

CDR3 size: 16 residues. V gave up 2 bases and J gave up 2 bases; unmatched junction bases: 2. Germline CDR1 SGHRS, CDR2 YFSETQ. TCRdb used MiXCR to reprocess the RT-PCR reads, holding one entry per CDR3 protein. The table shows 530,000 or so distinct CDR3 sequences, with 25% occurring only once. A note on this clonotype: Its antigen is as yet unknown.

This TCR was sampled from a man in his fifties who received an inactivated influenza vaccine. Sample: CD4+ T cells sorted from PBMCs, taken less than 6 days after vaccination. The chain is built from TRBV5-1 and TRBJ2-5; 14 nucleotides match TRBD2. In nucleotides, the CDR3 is TGCGCCAGCAGCTTAGGGACTAGCGGGAGTCAAGAGACCCAGTACTTC. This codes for CASSLGTSGSQETQYF. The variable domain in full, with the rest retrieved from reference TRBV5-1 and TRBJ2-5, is KAGVTQTPRYLIKTRGQQVTLSCSPISGHRSVSWYQQTPGQGLQFLFEYFSETQRNKGNFPGRFSGRQFSNSRSEMNVSTLELGDSALYLCASSLGTSGSQETQYFGPGTRLLVL.